The 17 T cell receptor beta chains below come from one sample, sequenced in a study of blood T cell repertoires in COVID-19. Repertoires were generated with immunoSEQ multiplex PCR, while TCRdb's copy carries only in-frame clones and drops some. The sample shows 40,000 to 60,000 clones, about 83% of them seen only once. Sequenced sample: peripheral blood. The receptors were gathered from a man aged 50-59 years with acute or convalescent COVID-19.

The gene calls are TRBV19 and TRBJ2-1, with TRBD2 matching 7 bases. Germline V lookup: CDR1 LNHDA, CDR2 SQIVND (reference sequence). The CDR3 contains 17 residues. The J segment lost 0 bases and the V segment lost 5 bases, leaving 10 bases of the junction unmatched. CDR3: CASSSRQRGNSYNEQFF. In nucleotides, the CDR3 is TGTGCCAGTAGTTCCCGACAGCGGGGAAACTCCTACAATGAGCAGTTCTTC.

V is TRBV2 and J is TRBJ2-1; 8 bases align to TRBD1. The germline gives CDR1 SNHLY, CDR2 FYNNEI. The CDR3 contains 13 residues. The V and J ends lost 5 bases and 8 bases, in that order; junction bases with no gene match: 5. The CDR3, as DNA: TGTGCCAGCAGTTGGACAGGGATCGATGAGCAGTTCTTC. As protein: CASSWTGIDEQFF.

V usage is TRBV7-2 and J usage is TRBJ2-7; 14 nucleotides align to TRBD2. This CDR3 contains 16 residues. The V gene's germline CDR1 is SGHTA and CDR2 FQGNSA. Trimming at V came to 5 bases and at J to 1 base, leaving 4 bases not matched to a gene. The CDR3 DNA reads TGTGCCAGCAGCCCCCGGACTAGCGGGGGGTCCTACGAGCAGTACTTC. This codes for CASSPRTSGGSYEQYF.

The chain employs TRBV4-2 and TRBJ2-5; the D gene is possibly TRBD2 (5 bases). CDR3 length: 15 amino acids. Germline loops: CDR1 LGHNA, CDR2 YNFKEQ. Trimming took 4 bases from V and 4 from J, leaving 16 bases between them. The CDR3 spells CASSPRVREGETQYF. DNA of the CDR3: TGTGCCAGCAGCCCTAGAGTACGGGAAGGAGAGACCCAGTACTTC.

V and J are TRBV5-6 and TRBJ1-2, with D unclear. V gave up 0 bases and J gave up 4 bases, with 13 bases separating them. The CDR3 extends over 15 amino acids. Germline lookup yields CDR1 SGHDT and CDR2 YYEEEE. Here the CDR3 DNA reads TGTGCCAGCAGCTTGGCCGCAGGAAAAGGCTATGGCTACACCTTC. Translated, it gives CASSLAAGKGYGYTF.

The chain recombines TRBV2 with TRBJ1-5; 8 nucleotides match TRBD1. The ends lost 5 bases at V and 4 bases at J; junction bases unmatched: 4. The CDR3 totals 14 residues. Germline CDR1 and CDR2: SNHLY and FYNNEI. CDR3 sequence reads: CASSWDRINQPQHF. CDR3 sequence (DNA): TGTGCCAGCAGTTGGGACAGGATTAATCAGCCCCAGCATTTT.

The V and J genes are TRBV19 and TRBJ1-4, with D possibly matching TRBD1 (6 bases). CDR1 is LNHDA and CDR2 is SQIVND in the germline V gene (reference sequence). This CDR3 region has 17 residues. The V end lost 2 bases, the J end lost 5 bases, and 18 bases lay between the germline ends. The chain's CDR3 is CASSIPQYGTPNEKLFF. CDR3 in DNA: TGTGCCAGTAGTATACCCCAATACGGGACACCAAATGAAAAACTGTTTTTT.

This clone was observed a few times. The chain uses TRBV6-1 and TRBJ2-7; 7 nucleotides match TRBD2. The CDR3 has 15 residues. Per germline, CDR1 MNHNS and CDR2 SASEGT. V gave up 0 bases and J gave up 1 base; unmatched junction bases: 3. The CDR3 nucleotides read TGTGCCAGCAGTGAAGCGGCTAGCGGTTCCTACGAGCAGTACTTC. Its protein product is CASSEAASGSYEQYF.

The V and J genes are TRBV18 and TRBJ1-2, with 7 bases lining up with TRBD1. V shed 6 bases and J 4 bases; nucleotides not matched to a gene: 8. The CDR3 sequence is 14 residues long. Germline V lookup: CDR1 KGHSH, CDR2 LQKENI. CDR3 protein: CASSEQGMVYGYTF. Here the CDR3 DNA reads TGTGCCAGCTCCGAACAGGGGATGGTCTATGGCTACACCTTC. Using reference TRBV18 and TRBJ1-2 for the parts outside the CDR3, the full variable domain is NAGVMQNPRHLVRRRGQEARLRCSPMKGHSHVYWYRQLPEEGLKFMVYLQKENIIDESGMPKERFSAEFPKEGPSILRIQQVVRGDSAAYFCASSEQGMVYGYTFGSGTRLTVV.

The chain couples TRBV7-9 to TRBJ1-2; TRBD1 is a possible D gene (6 bases). Per germline, CDR1 SEHNR and CDR2 FQNEAQ (reference sequence). This CDR3 contains 13 residues. Trimming took off 3 bases at V and 5 bases at J, with 10 bases between the two ends. In DNA form, the CDR3 reads TGTGCCAGCAGCTTGCCAGGGGCTTATGGCTACACCTTC. This encodes CASSLPGAYGYTF.

The chain links TRBV6-4 to TRBJ2-1, with 16 bases aligning to TRBD2. Germline V gene lookup returns CDR1 MRHNA and CDR2 SNTAGT. V dropped 4 bases and J dropped 8; count of bases not matched to a gene: 2. CDR3 size: 15 residues. The CDR3 is CASSAGLAGGDEQFF. The CDR3 region has the DNA TGTGCCAGCAGTGCGGGACTAGCGGGAGGGGATGAGCAGTTCTTC.

The CDR3 bases are TGTGCCAGCAGCGAAGGGGTTGGCGGGGAGCTGTTTTTT. This codes for CASSEGVGGELFF. The chain links TRBV9 to TRBJ2-2; maybe TRBD1 (5 bases). Germline V CDR1 and CDR2: SGDLS, YYNGEE. The length of the CDR3 is 13 residues. V lost 3 bases, J lost 7 bases, and 10 bases lay in between.

This chain joins TRBV5-1 and TRBJ1-1, with a tentative D call TRBD1 (6 bases). Germline V gene sequence: CDR1 SGHRS, CDR2 YFSETQ. The CDR3 consists of 14 residues. V shed 2 bases and J shed 4 bases, with 12 bases lying between them. The CDR3 bases are TGCGCCAGCAGCTTACCCATACAGGGCACTGAAGCTTTCTTT. It is translated as CASSLPIQGTEAFF.

V gene TRBV7-2 combines with J gene TRBJ1-1; D unclear. With 3 bases removed from V and 2 bases from J, the gap between germline ends came to 7 bases. CDR3 length equals 13 residues. Germline V gene sequence: CDR1 SGHTA, CDR2 FQGNSA. The CDR3 reads CASSFNSNTEAFF. The CDR3 DNA sequence: TGTGCCAGCAGCTTTAACAGTAACACTGAAGCTTTCTTT.

Here the CDR3 DNA reads TGTGCCAGCAGCTTAGATCATCCCCGCGGGGGCTACACCTTC. Protein: CASSLDHPRGGYTF. V and J are TRBV11-2 and TRBJ1-2; no definite D call. This CDR3 contains 14 residues. The germline gives CDR1 SGHAT, CDR2 FQNNGV. Trimming shortened V by 0 bases and J by 8 bases, and 13 bases separated the two germline ends.

The chain joins TRBV14 to TRBJ2-1; D may be TRBD1 (5 bases). V dropped 0 bases and J dropped 12 bases, with 12 bases sitting between them. Germline V gives CDR1 SGHDN, CDR2 FVKESK. This CDR3 is built from 13 residues. CDR3 in amino acids: CASSQEGRTLQFF. In DNA, the CDR3 is TGTGCCAGCAGCCAAGAGGGTCGGACATTGCAGTTCTTC.

V gene TRBV2 combines with J gene TRBJ1-5; 8 bases are a match to TRBD1. Looked up from germline, CDR1 is SNHLY and CDR2 is FYNNEI. The CDR3 sequence is 14 residues long. The V and J ends lost 10 bases and 5 bases, in that order; junction bases with no gene match: 10. The CDR3 loop is CATKGTGPYQPQHF. The CDR3 DNA is TGTGCCACGAAAGGGACAGGCCCCTATCAGCCCCAGCATTTT. Complete variable domain (other parts from reference TRBV2 and TRBJ1-5): EPEVTQTPSHQVTQMGQEVILRCVPISNHLYFYWYRQILGQKVEFLVSFYNNEISEKSEIFDDQFSVERPDGSNFTLKIRSTKLEDSAMYFCATKGTGPYQPQHFGDGTRLSIL.